The 32 T cell receptor beta chains below were found in one sample sequenced in a study of blood T cell repertoires in COVID-19. Only in-frame clones appear in the TCRdb table, and some are missing; sequencing was by immunoSEQ multiplex PCR. Of about 400,000 clones detected, over 75% appear once; the ten largest clones hold 2% to 2.5%. Sequenced material: PBMCs or T cells enriched from blood (not recorded which). The receptors shown here come from a woman between 35 and 50 years old with acute COVID-19.

The genes are TRBV2 and TRBJ1-4; TRBD1 might be the D (6 bases). Germline loops: CDR1 SNHLY, CDR2 FYNNEI. With 5 bases removed from V and 6 bases from J, the gap between germline ends came to 13 bases. The CDR3 sequence is 14 residues long. CDR3 residues: CASSSDRFYEKLFF. The CDR3 nucleotides are TGTGCCAGCAGTTCCGACAGGTTTTATGAAAAACTGTTTTTT. The entire variable domain, with the rest obtained from reference TRBV2 and TRBJ1-4, is as follows: EPEVTQTPSHQVTQMGQEVILRCVPISNHLYFYWYRQILGQKVEFLVSFYNNEISEKSEIFDDQFSVERPDGSNFTLKIRSTKLEDSAMYFCASSSDRFYEKLFFGSGTQLSVL.

V gene TRBV6-5 combines with J gene TRBJ2-5; 9 nucleotides line up with TRBD2. Germline V lookup: CDR1 MNHEY, CDR2 SVGAGI. Trimming took 6 bases from V and 2 from J; bases not matched to a gene: 7. The CDR3 has 15 amino acids. The CDR3 sequence is CASSPGLALQETQYF. DNA of the CDR3: TGTGCCAGCAGCCCGGGACTAGCCCTACAAGAGACCCAGTACTTC.

The chain is built from TRBV12-3 or TRBV12-4 and TRBJ1-1; D not resolved. This CDR3 spans 10 amino acids. The CDR3 DNA sequence: TGTGCTTCGGGAGGGAGTGAAGCTTTCTTT. Its translation: CASGGSEAFF.

This chain joins TRBV10-1 and TRBJ2-7; TRBD1 might be the D (6 bases). The germline V and J ends were trimmed by 0 bases and 5 bases, with 11 bases remaining between them. Germline V gives CDR1 WNHNN, CDR2 SYGVQD (reference sequence). This CDR3 is 14 amino acids long. The CDR3: CASSESRTDHEQYF. The CDR3 DNA reads TGCGCCAGCAGTGAGTCCCGGACAGACCACGAGCAGTACTTC.

The chain carries TRBV19 and TRBJ1-4; no clear D gene. The CDR3 spans 15 residues. Trimming removed 2 bases from V and 2 bases from J, with 9 bases in between. Germline V CDR1 and CDR2: LNHDA, SQIVND (reference sequence). This CDR3 reads CASSIRGETNEKLFF. The CDR3 DNA follows: TGTGCCAGTAGTATACGCGGGGAGACTAATGAAAAACTGTTTTTT.

The gene calls are TRBV7-9 and TRBJ1-2; the match to TRBD1 covers 7 bases. The junction had 6 bases not matched to a gene; V was cut back by 5 bases and J by 6 bases. CDR1 is SEHNR, CDR2 FQNEAQ, per germline (reference sequence). This CDR3 region has 13 residues. CDR3 sequence (DNA): TGTGCCAGCAGCCTTGGGACAGACGATGGCTACACCTTC. It encodes CASSLGTDDGYTF.

The rearrangement links TRBV10-3 to TRBJ1-3, with unresolved D. The CDR3 is 12 residues long. With 3 bases removed from V and 4 bases from J, the gap between germline ends came to 4 bases. The germline gives CDR1 ENHRY, CDR2 SYGVKD. CDR3 sequence reads: CAISDQGNTIYF. The CDR3 DNA reads as TGTGCCATCAGTGACCAGGGAAACACCATATATTTT.

The V gene is TRBV6-5, the J gene TRBJ1-5; 7 bases align to TRBD1. The J segment lost 5 bases and the V segment lost 2 bases, leaving 6 bases of the junction unmatched. CDR1 is MNHEY and CDR2 is SVGAGI in the germline V gene. The CDR3 contains 15 residues. The CDR3 reads CASSYRTGGDQPQHF. CDR3 bases: TGTGCCAGCAGTTACCGGACAGGCGGGGATCAGCCCCAGCATTTT.

The chain combines TRBV2 with TRBJ2-5; the match to TRBD1 covers 10 bases. Germline lookup yields CDR1 SNHLY and CDR2 FYNNEI. Unmatched junction bases numbered 3, after V lost 6 bases and J lost 2 bases. CDR3 length: 14 amino acids. The CDR3 DNA sequence: TGTGCCAGCAGATGGACAGGGGGGCAAGAGACCCAGTACTTC. Its translation: CASRWTGGQETQYF.

This chain connects TRBV2 to TRBJ2-5; D not resolved. Trimming stripped 8 bases from V and 3 bases from J, with 7 bases between. Germline V gene data show CDR1 as SNHLY and CDR2 as FYNNEI. The CDR3 runs 11 residues. Written as DNA, the CDR3 is TGTGCCAGCGCACCAGAAGAGACCCAGTACTTC. Amino acids: CASAPEETQYF.

This rearrangement joins TRBV6-5 to TRBJ1-1; D gene unclear. The germline V gene encodes CDR1 MNHEY and CDR2 SVGAGI. Trimming cost V 5 bases and J 2 bases, with 15 bases left between them. This CDR3 region has 15 residues. The CDR3 DNA reads TGTGCCAGCAGTCTTCGGAGGGCGGACAACACTGAAGCTTTCTTT. Translation gives CASSLRRADNTEAFF.

The J gene is TRBJ1-2, the V gene TRBV12-3 or TRBV12-4, with D unclear. Trimming cost V 4 bases and J 8 bases, with 14 bases left between them. The CDR3 loop spans 13 amino acids. The CDR3 DNA reads TGTGCCAGCAGTTCGTTCTATCCGGAGGGCTACACCTTC. It encodes CASSSFYPEGYTF.

The chain combines TRBV27 with TRBJ2-2; 7 bases line up with TRBD2. The CDR3 runs to 17 residues. Germline trimming cut 0 bases from V and 7 bases from J; bases unmatched to any gene: 11. Germline CDR1 and CDR2: MNHEY and SMNVEV (reference sequence). The CDR3 sequence: CASSLSPGRGTIGELFF. CDR3 nucleotides: TGTGCCAGCAGTTTATCCCCAGGGAGGGGAACGATCGGGGAGCTGTTTTTT.

This clone was picked up a small number of times. This CDR3 reads CASSQEWGTGGDGYTF. The CDR3 region has the DNA TGTGCCAGCAGCCAAGAGTGGGGGACAGGGGGTGATGGCTACACCTTC. The chain recombines TRBV14 with TRBJ1-2; TRBD1 agrees at 11 bases. The junction had 6 bases not matched to a gene; V was cut back by 0 bases and J by 6 bases. CDR3 length equals 16 residues. Germline CDR1 is SGHDN and CDR2 is FVKESK.

The rearrangement joins TRBV5-1 to TRBJ2-7; TRBD2 matches at 9 bases. J gave up 3 bases and V 0 bases, and 1 base lay outside the gene matches. The CDR3 sequence is 14 residues long. In germline, CDR1 is SGHRS, CDR2 YFSETQ. The CDR3 sequence: CASSLVSGGYEQYF. In nucleotides, the CDR3 is TGCGCCAGCAGCTTGGTTAGCGGGGGCTACGAGCAGTACTTC.

J is TRBJ1-6 and V is TRBV5-1; the D gene is possibly TRBD1 (5 bases). CDR3 length: 15 residues. The germline gives CDR1 SGHRS, CDR2 YFSETQ. Trimming removed 5 bases at V and 6 bases at J, with 15 bases between. In DNA, the CDR3 is TGCGCCAGCAGTCCCGACGGGGGGAGTAATTCACCCCTCCACTTT. Translation gives CASSPDGGSNSPLHF.

The rearrangement joins TRBV7-8 to TRBJ2-2, with 7 nucleotides matching TRBD1. With V trimmed by 3 bases and J by 0 bases, 7 bases remained unmatched. Germline lookup yields CDR1 SGHVS and CDR2 FQNEAQ. This CDR3 region has 17 residues. In DNA, the CDR3 is TGTGCCAGCAGCTTCATTTTGAGGGGGCCGAACACCGGGGAGCTGTTTTTT. It yields the protein CASSFILRGPNTGELFF.

This clone was seen a single time. The gene calls are TRBV7-9 and TRBJ2-3; 8 bases line up with TRBD1. The ends lost 2 bases at V and 3 bases at J; junction bases unmatched: 4. The CDR3 extends over 15 amino acids. Germline CDR1 SEHNR, CDR2 FQNEAQ (reference sequence). This CDR3 is CASSLSGGRTDTQYF. CDR3 nucleotide sequence: TGTGCCAGCAGCTTATCAGGGGGCCGGACAGATACGCAGTATTTT.

The rearrangement links TRBV5-6 to TRBJ2-2; perhaps TRBD2 as D (7 bases). With 3 bases removed from V and 1 base from J, the gap between germline ends came to 16 bases. The germline V gene encodes CDR1 SGHDT and CDR2 YYEEEE. The length of the CDR3 is 17 residues. The chain's CDR3 is CASSYKGRGLNTGELFF. The CDR3, as DNA: TGTGCCAGCAGCTACAAAGGGCGGGGGCTGAACACCGGGGAGCTGTTTTTT. Complete variable domain (other parts from reference TRBV5-6 and TRBJ2-2): DAGVTQSPTHLIKTRGQQVTLRCSPKSGHDTVSWYQQALGQGPQFIFQYYEEEERQRGNFPDRFSGHQFPNYSSELNVNALLLGDSALYLCASSYKGRGLNTGELFFGEGSRLTVL.

The CDR3 nucleotides read TGTGCCACTAAGACAGGGTGGAATTCACCCCTCCACTTT. Encoded protein: CATKTGWNSPLHF. The chain has TRBV5-8 and TRBJ1-6; 7 bases are shared with TRBD1. Germline values: CDR1 SGHTS, CDR2 YDEGEE. V lost 9 bases and J lost 7; bases outside the gene matches: 7. This CDR3 is 13 amino acids long.

The chain carries TRBV19 and TRBJ1-5, with TRBD1 matching over 10 bases. This CDR3 has 14 residues. Germline V lookup: CDR1 LNHDA, CDR2 SQIVND (reference sequence). The V and J ends lost 3 bases and 7 bases, in that order; junction bases with no gene match: 3. DNA of the CDR3: TGTGCCAGTAGTATTGGGACAGGGGACCAGCCCCAGCATTTT. Translation: CASSIGTGDQPQHF.

The J gene is TRBJ1-5, the V gene TRBV25-1, with 7 bases identical to TRBD1. V shed 6 bases and J 7 bases; nucleotides not matched to a gene: 9. The germline CDR1 and CDR2 sequences are MGHDK and SYGVNS. The CDR3 has 14 residues. The CDR3 is CASSDRVSIQPQHF. DNA for the CDR3: TGTGCCAGCAGCGACAGGGTTAGTATCCAGCCCCAGCATTTT.

The chain carries TRBV7-9 and TRBJ2-2; D unresolved. Germline V gene data show CDR1 as SEHNR and CDR2 as FQNEAQ (reference sequence). V was cut by 5 bases and J by 6 bases, with 10 bases left in between. The CDR3 totals 13 residues. Here the CDR3 DNA reads TGTGCCAGCAGCGCCATGAGCTCCGGGGAGCTGTTTTTT. This encodes CASSAMSSGELFF.

This chain joins TRBV18 and TRBJ1-2, with TRBD1 identical over 7 bases. This CDR3 is 14 amino acids long. The V gene end was trimmed by 2 bases and the J gene end by 4 bases; junction bases not matched to a gene: 4. Germline V gene sequence: CDR1 KGHSH, CDR2 LQKENI. The CDR3 is CASSPDREVYGYTF. The DNA of the CDR3 is TGTGCCAGCTCACCAGACAGGGAGGTCTATGGCTACACCTTC.

This chain uses TRBV19 with TRBJ1-4; D might be TRBD1 (5 bases). CDR1 is LNHDA, CDR2 SQIVND, per germline (reference sequence). V gave up 5 bases and J gave up 8 bases, with 18 bases separating them. This CDR3 is 15 amino acids long. As DNA, the CDR3 is TGTGCCAGTAGTCCCCTTGGGGGGGATCACGAAAAACTGTTTTTT. Residues: CASSPLGGDHEKLFF.

This chain links TRBV5-6 with TRBJ2-1; D is perhaps TRBD2 (5 bases). Between the trimmed V and J ends, which lost 0 bases and 4 bases, there was a span of 11 bases. There are 15 residues in the CDR3. Germline V gives CDR1 SGHDT, CDR2 YYEEEE. The CDR3 sequence is CASSLVSGLYNEQFF. The CDR3 DNA is TGTGCCAGCAGCTTGGTATCTGGACTGTACAATGAGCAGTTCTTC. Drawing the rest from reference TRBV5-6 and TRBJ2-1, the complete variable domain is DAGVTQSPTHLIKTRGQQVTLRCSPKSGHDTVSWYQQALGQGPQFIFQYYEEEERQRGNFPDRFSGHQFPNYSSELNVNALLLGDSALYLCASSLVSGLYNEQFFGPGTRLTVL.

The chain carries TRBV30 and TRBJ1-5; the D is unclear. The V and J ends lost 1 base and 5 bases respectively, with 9 bases between them. The CDR3 length is 13 residues. CDR1 and CDR2 (germline): GTSNPN, SVGIG (reference sequence). In nucleotides, the CDR3 is TGTGCCTGGAGTGCTGGAGCTCATCAGCCCCAGCATTTT. Encoded protein: CAWSAGAHQPQHF. Combining the CDR3 with reference TRBV30 and TRBJ1-5 gives the whole variable domain SQTIHQWPATLVQPVGSPLSLECTVEGTSNPNLYWYRQAAGRGLQLLFYSVGIGQISSEVPQNLSASRPQDRQFILSSKKLLLSDSGFYLCAWSAGAHQPQHFGDGTRLSIL.

The chain recombines TRBV9 with TRBJ1-1; D perhaps matches TRBD1 (5 bases). Per germline, CDR1 SGDLS and CDR2 YYNGEE. This CDR3 region has 14 residues. V was cut by 5 bases and J by 0 bases, with 11 bases left in between. CDR3 residues: CASSIGDLNTEAFF. Written as DNA, the CDR3 is TGTGCCAGCAGTATTGGGGACTTGAACACTGAAGCTTTCTTT.

V gene TRBV7-2 combines with J gene TRBJ2-7, with 9 bases identical to TRBD2. The CDR3 has 16 residues. The germline V gene encodes CDR1 SGHTA and CDR2 FQGNSA. The junction had 9 bases not matched to a gene; V was cut back by 2 bases and J by 4 bases. The CDR3 sequence: CASSLRSRGGVYEQYF. The CDR3 DNA sequence: TGTGCCAGCAGCTTAAGATCGCGGGGGGGAGTTTACGAGCAGTACTTC. The entire variable domain, with the rest obtained from reference TRBV7-2 and TRBJ2-7, is as follows: GAGVSQSPSNKVTEKGKDVELRCDPISGHTALYWYRQSLGQGLEFLIYFQGNSAPDKSGLPSDRFSAERTGGSVSTLTIQRTQQEDSAVYLCASSLRSRGGVYEQYFGPGTRLTVT.

The rearrangement joins TRBV5-4 to TRBJ1-2, with 8 bases identical to TRBD1. In germline, CDR1 is SGHNT, CDR2 YYREEE (reference sequence). This CDR3 region has 15 residues. The trim removed 6 bases at V and 4 bases at J, leaving 11 bases unmatched. The chain's CDR3 is CASTITQGAFYGYTF. In DNA form, the CDR3 reads TGTGCCAGCACTATCACCCAGGGGGCTTTCTATGGCTACACCTTC.

The CDR3 here is CASSDRELSYEQYF. The CDR3 DNA reads as TGTGCCAGCAGTGACCGGGAACTCTCCTACGAGCAGTACTTC. This chain uses TRBV2 with TRBJ2-7, with a tentative D call TRBD2 (5 bases). The V gene's germline CDR1 is SNHLY and CDR2 FYNNEI. V was pared by 3 bases and J by 0 bases, with 9 bases between. The CDR3 is 14 amino acids.

The chain combines TRBV5-6 with TRBJ2-7, with D tentatively TRBD2 (5 bases). This CDR3 comprises 16 residues. V was cut by 0 bases and J by 1 base, with 14 bases left in between. Germline assignment: CDR1 SGHDT and CDR2 YYEEEE. CDR3 protein: CASSLAEGSFSYEQYF. The CDR3 DNA reads as TGTGCCAGCAGCTTGGCCGAGGGTAGTTTTTCCTACGAGCAGTACTTC.